These 9 T cell receptor beta chains were all obtained from the same sample, sequenced in a study of regulatory T cells in long-lasting Graves disease. The time point was: newly diagnosed GD, antithyroid drugs for less than 3 months. Isolated PBMC RNA provided the starting material for the TCR library. Assembly of TCR beta libraries relied on iRepertoire HTBI primers together with Arm-PCR of CDR3 regions. From the multiplex PCR reads, TCRdb called clonotypes with MiXCR, one entry per CDR3 protein. The top ten hold 14% of the sample, which has approximately 270,000 distinct CDR3 sequences, about 17% seen once. These data were also reused for a study on T cells in Graves' hyperthyroidism and ophthalmopathy.

The starting material was peripheral blood mononuclear cells (PBMCs), obtained at new diagnosis, from a patient treated with antithyroid drugs. These receptors were taken from a woman aged 25 to 39 with Graves disease.

This clonotype was observed many times. The V and J genes are TRBV2 and TRBJ2-7; D is uncertain. The germline V gene encodes CDR1 SNHLY and CDR2 FYNNEI. CDR3 length: 13 amino acids. The ends were cut back, 5 bases at V and 2 bases at J, with 10 bases in the middle. CDR3 residues: CASSLAVTYEQYF. Here the CDR3 DNA reads TGTGCCAGCAGTCTCGCGGTTACCTACGAGCAGTACTTC.

This clonotype appeared many times. The chain carries TRBV6-4 and TRBJ2-3, with 8 bases fitting TRBD2. Germline-derived CDR1 and CDR2 are MRHNA and SNTAGT. The V and J ends lost 0 bases and 4 bases, in that order; junction bases with no gene match: 3. This CDR3 has 15 amino acids. The CDR3 loop is CASSDSAGGADTQYF. In nucleotides, the CDR3 is TGTGCCAGCAGTGACTCTGCGGGGGGCGCAGATACGCAGTATTTT.

V and J are TRBV11-2 and TRBJ1-4; 7 bases match TRBD1. Germline V CDR1 and CDR2: SGHAT, FQNNGV. The CDR3 sequence is 16 residues long. V was clipped by 5 bases and J by 8 bases; unmatched bases: 14. The DNA of the CDR3 is TGTGCCAGCAGCATTAGGCAACCCGGGACAGCGGAAAAACTGTTTTTT. Its protein product is CASSIRQPGTAEKLFF.

At least ten counts were recorded for this clonotype. The V and J genes are TRBV2 and TRBJ1-1; the match to TRBD1 covers 9 bases. The CDR3 has 14 residues. Germline trimming cut 7 bases from V and 5 bases from J; bases unmatched to any gene: 8. Germline loops: CDR1 SNHLY, CDR2 FYNNEI. Here the CDR3 reads CASKKQGADTEAFF. CDR3 sequence (DNA): TGTGCCAGCAAGAAACAGGGGGCAGATACTGAAGCTTTCTTT.

This clonotype was seen at least ten times. The chain recombines TRBV7-9 with TRBJ2-1; no clear D gene. The length of the CDR3 is 12 residues. With 1 base removed from V and 8 bases from J, the gap between germline ends came to 6 bases. Germline V gene lookup returns CDR1 SEHNR and CDR2 FQNEAQ (reference sequence). The CDR3 loop is CASSLDSDEQFF. The CDR3 DNA reads as TGTGCCAGCAGCTTAGACAGTGATGAGCAGTTCTTC.

This clonotype was seen at least ten times. The V gene is TRBV13, the J gene TRBJ1-2; D is perhaps TRBD1 (6 bases). Trimming left V 7 bases short and J 7 bases short, with 13 bases between. Germline CDR1 PRHDT, CDR2 FYEKMQ (reference sequence). This CDR3 comprises 12 residues. This chain's CDR3 is CASTGVGAGYTF. In DNA form, the CDR3 reads TGTGCCAGCACCGGGGTGGGGGCTGGCTACACCTTC.

This clonotype was counted ten times or more. The rearrangement uses TRBV18 and TRBJ2-7; either TRBD1 or TRBD2 may fit D (5 bases each). CDR3 length equals 16 residues. Germline loops: CDR1 KGHSH, CDR2 LQKENI. Trimming took 3 bases from V and 5 from J, leaving 20 bases between them. Here the CDR3 DNA reads TGTGCCAGCTCACCCCCTCAGGTTGGGGGAGTGAACGAGCAGTACTTC. It codes for CASSPPQVGGVNEQYF. The full variable domain, its missing parts supplied by reference TRBV18 and TRBJ2-7, is NAGVMQNPRHLVRRRGQEARLRCSPMKGHSHVYWYRQLPEEGLKFMVYLQKENIIDESGMPKERFSAEFPKEGPSILRIQQVVRGDSAAYFCASSPPQVGGVNEQYFGPGTRLTVT.

This clonotype has at least ten counts. The chain employs TRBV18 and TRBJ1-1; 7 bases line up with TRBD1. CDR1 is KGHSH, CDR2 LQKENI, per germline. Trimming took 6 bases from V and 8 from J; bases not matched to a gene: 6. The CDR3 runs to 12 residues. CDR3 in amino acids: CASSVNRGEAFF. CDR3 DNA: TGTGCCAGCTCGGTAAACAGGGGCGAAGCTTTCTTT.

This clonotype was counted many times. The chain employs TRBV7-9 and TRBJ1-2; D is ambiguous. Trimming took 1 base from V and 8 from J, leaving 5 bases between them. CDR3 length equals 11 residues. Germline assignment: CDR1 SEHNR and CDR2 FQNEAQ (reference sequence). The CDR3 protein is CASSLGPGYTF. CDR3 sequence (DNA): TGTGCCAGCAGCTTAGGGCCCGGCTACACCTTC.